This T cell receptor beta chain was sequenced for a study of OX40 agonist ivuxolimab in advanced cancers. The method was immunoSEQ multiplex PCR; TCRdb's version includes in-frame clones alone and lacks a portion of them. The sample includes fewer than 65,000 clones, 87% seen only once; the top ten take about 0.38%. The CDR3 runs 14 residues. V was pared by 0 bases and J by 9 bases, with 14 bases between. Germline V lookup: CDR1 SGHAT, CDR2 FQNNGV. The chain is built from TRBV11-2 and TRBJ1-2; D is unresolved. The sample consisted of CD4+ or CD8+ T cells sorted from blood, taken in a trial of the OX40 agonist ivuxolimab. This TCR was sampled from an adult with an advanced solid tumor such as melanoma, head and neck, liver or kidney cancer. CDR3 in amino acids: CASSLDSAASRYTF. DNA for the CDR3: TGTGCCAGCAGCTTAGATTCGGCAGCATCACGCTACACCTTC.